What follows describes a single T cell receptor beta chain. Its antigen remains unknown. The protocol was immunoSEQ multiplex PCR, while the TCRdb copy is restricted to in-frame clones and leaves out a portion. The sample lists around 77,000 clones; over 80% were seen once. Time point specified: blood 4 weeks post-SBRT, at nephrectomy. As to treatment: 15 Gy SBRT to primary tumor, nephrectomy 4 weeks later. Nephrectomy followed 15 Gy stereotactic body radiation by 4 weeks. These data are taken from a study of radiation and T cells in renal cell carcinoma. Study conclusions and caveats: In blood, top tumor clones expanded by 2 weeks, shrinking by 4.

The germline CDR1 and CDR2 sequences are MDHEN and SYDVKM. This CDR3 has 16 residues. V lost 2 bases to trimming and J lost 1 base, with 12 bases between them. The chain couples TRBV28 to TRBJ1-3; tentatively, D is TRBD1 (5 bases). The sequences come from blood, collected from a patient whose treatment included radiotherapy and nephrectomy. This receptor was taken from a woman aged 60-75 years with renal cell carcinoma. The CDR3 here is CASSLAGKVSGNTIYF. The CDR3 DNA sequence: TGTGCCAGCAGTTTAGCAGGGAAGGTTTCTGGAAACACCATATATTTT.